This T cell receptor (beta chain) was profiled in a study of T cells expressing NK-cell markers. Turning to the study itself: Sorted CD3+CD56+NKG2C+, CD3+CD56+NKG2C- and CD3+CD56-NKG2C+ T-cell subsets were beta-chain profiled.

The cDNA for TCR beta came from 5'RACE template switching with UMIs. From the 5' RACE reads, TCRdb lists one entry per CDR3 protein and no DNA. The specimen's table records approximately 440,000 distinct CDR3 sequences. Germline CDR1 is SGDLS and CDR2 is YYNGEE. The CDR3 is 17 amino acids. Study-wide findings and caveats: Roughly six donors had dominant NKG2C+ clonotypes that comprised roughly 1.0-8% of their CD8+ T cells. Whether expanded NKG2C+ T cell clones were HCMV specific stayed uncertain.

Points on this clonotype: Its antigen is still unknown.

This clonotype was obtained from a woman aged 45-65 years in good health. The chain uses TRBV9 and TRBJ2-7; with no DNA, the TCRdb D assignment of TRBD2 cannot be verified. The sequenced sample consisted of blood T cells: a sorted CD56 or NKG2C T cell subset, CD4+ or CD8+ T cells, or bulk PBMC T cells (not recorded which). The chain's CDR3 is CASSEHQWTSGKGEQYF.